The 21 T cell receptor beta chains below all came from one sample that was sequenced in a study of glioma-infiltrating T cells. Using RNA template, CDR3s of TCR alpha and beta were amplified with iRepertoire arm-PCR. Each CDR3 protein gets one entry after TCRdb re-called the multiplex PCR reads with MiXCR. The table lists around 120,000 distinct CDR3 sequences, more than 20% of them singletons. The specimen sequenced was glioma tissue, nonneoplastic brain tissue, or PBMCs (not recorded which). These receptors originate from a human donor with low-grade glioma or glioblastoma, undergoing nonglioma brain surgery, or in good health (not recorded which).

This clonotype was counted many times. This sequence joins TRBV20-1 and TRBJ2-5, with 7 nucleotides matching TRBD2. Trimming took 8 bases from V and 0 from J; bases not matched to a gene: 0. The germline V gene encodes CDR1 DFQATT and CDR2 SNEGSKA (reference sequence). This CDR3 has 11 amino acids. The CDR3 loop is CSSGDQETQYF. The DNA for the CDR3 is TGCAGTAGCGGGGACCAAGAGACCCAGTACTTC.

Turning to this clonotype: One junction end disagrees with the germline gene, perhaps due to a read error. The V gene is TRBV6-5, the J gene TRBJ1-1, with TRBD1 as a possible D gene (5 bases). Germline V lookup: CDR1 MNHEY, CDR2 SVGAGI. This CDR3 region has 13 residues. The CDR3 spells CASIKGRGTEAFF. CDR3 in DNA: TGCGCCAGTATAAAAGGAAGGGGAACTGAAGCTTTCTTT.

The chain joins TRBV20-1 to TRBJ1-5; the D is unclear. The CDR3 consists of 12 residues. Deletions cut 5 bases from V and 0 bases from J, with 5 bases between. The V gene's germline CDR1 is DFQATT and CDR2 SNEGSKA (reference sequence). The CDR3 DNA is TGCAGTGCTGCCCATAGCAATCAGCCCCAGCATTTT. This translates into CSAAHSNQPQHF.

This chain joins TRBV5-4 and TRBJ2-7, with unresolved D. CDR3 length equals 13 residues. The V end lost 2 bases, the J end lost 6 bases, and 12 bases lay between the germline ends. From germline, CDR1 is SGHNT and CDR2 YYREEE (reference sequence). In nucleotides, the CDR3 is TGTGCCAGCAGCTTTGACAATTCTCCCGAGCAGTACGTC. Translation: CASSFDNSPEQYV.

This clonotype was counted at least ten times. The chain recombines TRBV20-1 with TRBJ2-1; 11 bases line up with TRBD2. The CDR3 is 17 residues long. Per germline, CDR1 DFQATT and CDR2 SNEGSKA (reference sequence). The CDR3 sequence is CSTHPSASGGPYNEQFF. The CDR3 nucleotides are TGCAGCACCCACCCGTCCGCTAGCGGGGGGCCCTACAATGAGCAGTTCTTC.

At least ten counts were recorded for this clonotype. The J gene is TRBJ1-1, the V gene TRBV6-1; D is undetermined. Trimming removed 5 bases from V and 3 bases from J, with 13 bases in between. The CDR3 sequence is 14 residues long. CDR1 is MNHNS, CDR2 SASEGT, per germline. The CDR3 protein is CASSLSDGDTEAFF. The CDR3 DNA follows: TGTGCCAGCAGTCTTTCGGACGGTGACACTGAAGCTTTCTTT.

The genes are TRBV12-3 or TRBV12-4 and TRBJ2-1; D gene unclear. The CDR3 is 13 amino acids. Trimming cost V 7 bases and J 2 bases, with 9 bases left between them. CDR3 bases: TGTGCCAGCAAACGGGTACCCTACAATGAGCAGTTCTTC. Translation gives CASKRVPYNEQFF.

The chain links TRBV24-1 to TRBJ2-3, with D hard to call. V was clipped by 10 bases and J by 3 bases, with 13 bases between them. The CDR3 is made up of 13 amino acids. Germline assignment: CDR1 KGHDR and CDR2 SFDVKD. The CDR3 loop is CATRGLPTDTQYF. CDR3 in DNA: TGTGCCACTCGAGGATTACCTACAGATACGCAGTATTTT.

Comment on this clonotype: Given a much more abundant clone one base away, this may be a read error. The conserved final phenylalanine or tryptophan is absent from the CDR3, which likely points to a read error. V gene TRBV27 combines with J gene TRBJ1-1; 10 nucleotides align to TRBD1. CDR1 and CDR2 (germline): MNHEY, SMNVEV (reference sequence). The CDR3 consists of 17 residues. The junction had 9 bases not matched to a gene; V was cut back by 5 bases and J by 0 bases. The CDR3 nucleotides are TGTGCCAGCAGTCCAAGGGACAGGGGAGTCTTGAACACTGAAGCTTTCTCT. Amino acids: CASSPRDRGVLNTEAFS.

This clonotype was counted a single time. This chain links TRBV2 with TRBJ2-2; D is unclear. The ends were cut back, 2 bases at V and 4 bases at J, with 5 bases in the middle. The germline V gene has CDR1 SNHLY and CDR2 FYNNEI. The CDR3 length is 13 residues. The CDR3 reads CASSESGTGELFF. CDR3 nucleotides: TGTGCCAGCAGTGAATCCGGCACCGGGGAGCTGTTTTTT.

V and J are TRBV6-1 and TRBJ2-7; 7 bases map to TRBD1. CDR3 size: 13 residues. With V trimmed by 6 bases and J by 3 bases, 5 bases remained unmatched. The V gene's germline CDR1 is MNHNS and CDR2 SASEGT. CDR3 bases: TGTGCCAGCAGCCCGGGACAGTTCTACGAGCAGTACGTC. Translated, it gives CASSPGQFYEQYV.

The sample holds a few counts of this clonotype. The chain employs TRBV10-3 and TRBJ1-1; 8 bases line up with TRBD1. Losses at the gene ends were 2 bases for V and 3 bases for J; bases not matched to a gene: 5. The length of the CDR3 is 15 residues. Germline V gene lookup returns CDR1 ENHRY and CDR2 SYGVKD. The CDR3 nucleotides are TGTGCCATCAGTGAGCCGGACAGGGCGGACACTGAAGCTTTCTTT. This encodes CAISEPDRADTEAFF.

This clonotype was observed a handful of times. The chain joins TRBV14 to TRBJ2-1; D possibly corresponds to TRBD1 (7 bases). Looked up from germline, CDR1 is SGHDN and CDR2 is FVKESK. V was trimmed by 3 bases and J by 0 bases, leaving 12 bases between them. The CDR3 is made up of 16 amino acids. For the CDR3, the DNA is TGTGCCAGCAGCCACGCAGGGGGGAGCTCCTACAATGAGCAGTTCTTC. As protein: CASSHAGGSSYNEQFF.

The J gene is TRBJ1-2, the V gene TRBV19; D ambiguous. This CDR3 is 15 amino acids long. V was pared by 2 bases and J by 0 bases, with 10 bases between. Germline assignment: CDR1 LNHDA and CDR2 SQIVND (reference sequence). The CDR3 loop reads CASSIQASPNYGYTF. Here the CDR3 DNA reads TGTGCCAGTAGTATACAGGCCAGCCCTAACTATGGCTACACCTTC.

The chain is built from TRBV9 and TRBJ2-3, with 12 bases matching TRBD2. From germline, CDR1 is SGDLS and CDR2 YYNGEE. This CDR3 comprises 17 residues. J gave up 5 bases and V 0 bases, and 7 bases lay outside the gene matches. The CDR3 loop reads CASSVGVRGLAGDTQYF. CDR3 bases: TGTGCCAGCAGCGTAGGAGTGAGGGGACTAGCGGGAGATACGCAGTATTTT.

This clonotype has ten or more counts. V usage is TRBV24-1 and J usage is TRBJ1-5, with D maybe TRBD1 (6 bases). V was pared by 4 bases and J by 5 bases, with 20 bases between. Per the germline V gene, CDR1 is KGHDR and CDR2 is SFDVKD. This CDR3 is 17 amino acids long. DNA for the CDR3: TGTGCCACCAGTGAGCGGACTCAGGGGAGTTTGGATCAGCCCCAGCATTTT. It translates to CATSERTQGSLDQPQHF.

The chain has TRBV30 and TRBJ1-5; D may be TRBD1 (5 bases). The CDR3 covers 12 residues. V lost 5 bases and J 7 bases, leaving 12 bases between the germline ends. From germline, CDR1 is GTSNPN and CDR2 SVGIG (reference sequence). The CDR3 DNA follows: TGTGCCTGGGGGGGGAACCGGCAGCCCCAGCATTTT. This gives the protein CAWGGNRQPQHF. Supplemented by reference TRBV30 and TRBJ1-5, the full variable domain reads SQTIHQWPATLVQPVGSPLSLECTVEGTSNPNLYWYRQAAGRGLQLLFYSVGIGQISSEVPQNLSASRPQDRQFILSSKKLLLSDSGFYLCAWGGNRQPQHFGDGTRLSIL.

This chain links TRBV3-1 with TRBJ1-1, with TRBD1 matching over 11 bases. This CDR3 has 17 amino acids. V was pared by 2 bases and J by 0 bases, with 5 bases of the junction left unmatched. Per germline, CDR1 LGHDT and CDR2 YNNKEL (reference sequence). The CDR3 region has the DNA TGTGCCAGCAGCCAACGGGACAGGGGGGGCATGAACACTGAAGCTTTCTTT. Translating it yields CASSQRDRGGMNTEAFF.

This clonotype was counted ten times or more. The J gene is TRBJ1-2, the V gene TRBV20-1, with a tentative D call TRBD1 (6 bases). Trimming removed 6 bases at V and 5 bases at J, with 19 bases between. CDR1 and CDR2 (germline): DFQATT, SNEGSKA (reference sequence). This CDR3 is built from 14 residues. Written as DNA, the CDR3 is TGCAGTGCCCGGGGGGGACAAAACTATTATGGCTACACCTTC. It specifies CSARGGQNYYGYTF.

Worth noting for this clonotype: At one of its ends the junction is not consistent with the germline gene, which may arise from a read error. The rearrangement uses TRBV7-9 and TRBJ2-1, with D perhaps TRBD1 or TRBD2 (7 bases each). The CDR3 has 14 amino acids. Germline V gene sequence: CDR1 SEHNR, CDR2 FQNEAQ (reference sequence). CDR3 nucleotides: TGTGCCAGCAGCATCAGGGGGGGGGACAATGAGCAGTCCTTC. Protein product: CASSIRGGDNEQSF.

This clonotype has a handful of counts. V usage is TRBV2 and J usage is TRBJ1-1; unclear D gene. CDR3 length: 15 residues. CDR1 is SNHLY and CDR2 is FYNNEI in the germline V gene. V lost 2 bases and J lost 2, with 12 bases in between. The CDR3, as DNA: TGTGCCAGCAGTGAACGGTCAGGAACTAACACTGAAGCTTTCTTT. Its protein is CASSERSGTNTEAFF.